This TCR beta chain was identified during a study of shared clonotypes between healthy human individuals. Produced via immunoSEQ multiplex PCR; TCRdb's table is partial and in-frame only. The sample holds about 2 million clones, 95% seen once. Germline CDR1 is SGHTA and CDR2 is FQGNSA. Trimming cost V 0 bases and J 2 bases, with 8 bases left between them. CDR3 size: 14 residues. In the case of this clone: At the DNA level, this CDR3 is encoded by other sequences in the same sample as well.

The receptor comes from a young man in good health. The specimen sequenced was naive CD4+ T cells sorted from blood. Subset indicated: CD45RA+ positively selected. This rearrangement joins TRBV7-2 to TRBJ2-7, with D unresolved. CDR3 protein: CASSLAGTTYEQYF. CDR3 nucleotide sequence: TGTGCCAGCAGCTTAGCAGGCACTACCTACGAGCAGTACTTC.